This TCR beta chain emerged from a study of blood T cell repertoires in COVID-19. Study context: Sources were T cells, B-cell-depleted T cells, or PBMCs; the material itself was cDNA or gDNA.

This table comes from immunoSEQ multiplex PCR, and its TCRdb copy is limited to in-frame clones, with some not included. The sample yields 250,000 to 300,000 clones, roughly nine tenths seen once. The CDR3 length is 14 residues. The V and J ends lost 3 bases and 7 bases, in that order; junction bases with no gene match: 6. Per germline, CDR1 SGHAT and CDR2 FQNNGV. The genes are TRBV11-2 and TRBJ2-1; 7 bases match TRBD2. Material: peripheral blood. The receptor comes from a woman aged 25 to 39 with COVID-19, enrolled during active disease. CDR3 residues: CASSLAGVWNEQFF. The CDR3 bases are TGTGCCAGCAGCTTGGCGGGAGTTTGGAATGAGCAGTTCTTC. Looking up the rest from reference TRBV11-2 and TRBJ2-1 gives the full variable domain: EAGVAQSPRYKIIEKRQSVAFWCNPISGHATLYWYQQILGQGPKLLIQFQNNGVVDDSQLPKDRFSAERLKGVDSTLKIQPAKLEDSAVYLCASSLAGVWNEQFFGPGTRLTVL.